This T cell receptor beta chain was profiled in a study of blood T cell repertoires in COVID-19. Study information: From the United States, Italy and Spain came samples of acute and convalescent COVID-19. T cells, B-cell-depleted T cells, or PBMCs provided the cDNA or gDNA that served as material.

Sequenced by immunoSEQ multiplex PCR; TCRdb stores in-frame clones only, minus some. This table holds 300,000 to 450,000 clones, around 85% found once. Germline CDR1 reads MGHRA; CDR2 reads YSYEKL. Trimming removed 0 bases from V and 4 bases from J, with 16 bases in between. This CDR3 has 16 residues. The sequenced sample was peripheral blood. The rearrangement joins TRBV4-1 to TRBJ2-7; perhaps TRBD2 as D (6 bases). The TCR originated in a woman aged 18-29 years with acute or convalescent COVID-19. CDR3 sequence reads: CASSQERVSAGYEQYF. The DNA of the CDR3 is TGCGCCAGCAGCCAAGAAAGGGTCTCGGCGGGATACGAGCAGTACTTC.